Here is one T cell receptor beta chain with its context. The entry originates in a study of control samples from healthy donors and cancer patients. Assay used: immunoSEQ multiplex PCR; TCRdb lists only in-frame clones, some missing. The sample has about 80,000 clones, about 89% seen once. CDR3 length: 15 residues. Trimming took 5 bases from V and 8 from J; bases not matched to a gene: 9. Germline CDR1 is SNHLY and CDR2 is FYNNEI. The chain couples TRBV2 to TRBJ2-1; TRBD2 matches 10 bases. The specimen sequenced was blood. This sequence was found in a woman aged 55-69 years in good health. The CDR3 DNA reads TGTGCCAGCAGTTGGCCTAGCGGGAGTATCGATGAGCAGTTCTTC. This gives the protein CASSWPSGSIDEQFF. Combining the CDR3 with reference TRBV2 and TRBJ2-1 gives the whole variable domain EPEVTQTPSHQVTQMGQEVILRCVPISNHLYFYWYRQILGQKVEFLVSFYNNEISEKSEIFDDQFSVERPDGSNFTLKIRSTKLEDSAMYFCASSWPSGSIDEQFFGPGTRLTVL.